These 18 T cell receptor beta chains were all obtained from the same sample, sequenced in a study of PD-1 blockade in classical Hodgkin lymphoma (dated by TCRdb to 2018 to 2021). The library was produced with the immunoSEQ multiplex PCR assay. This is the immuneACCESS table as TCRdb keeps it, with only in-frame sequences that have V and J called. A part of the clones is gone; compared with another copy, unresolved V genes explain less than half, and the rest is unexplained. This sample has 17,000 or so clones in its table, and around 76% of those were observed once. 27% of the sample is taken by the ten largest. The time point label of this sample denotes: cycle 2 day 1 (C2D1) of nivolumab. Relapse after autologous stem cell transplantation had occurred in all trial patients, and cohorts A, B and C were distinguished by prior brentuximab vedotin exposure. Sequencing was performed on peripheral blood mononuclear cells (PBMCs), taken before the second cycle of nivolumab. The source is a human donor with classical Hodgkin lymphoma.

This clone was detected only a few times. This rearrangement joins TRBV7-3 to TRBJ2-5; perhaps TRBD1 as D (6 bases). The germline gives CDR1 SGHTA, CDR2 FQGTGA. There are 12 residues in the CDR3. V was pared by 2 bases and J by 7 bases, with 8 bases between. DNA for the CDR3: TGTGCCAGCAGCTTAGGGGGCGGGACCCAGTACTTC. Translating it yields CASSLGGGTQYF.

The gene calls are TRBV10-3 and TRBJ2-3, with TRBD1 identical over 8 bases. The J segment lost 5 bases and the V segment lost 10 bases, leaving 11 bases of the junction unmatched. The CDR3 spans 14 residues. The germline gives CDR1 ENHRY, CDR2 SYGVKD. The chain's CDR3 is CATSSTGEKDTQYF. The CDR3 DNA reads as TGTGCCACTTCCTCGACAGGGGAAAAAGATACGCAGTATTTT.

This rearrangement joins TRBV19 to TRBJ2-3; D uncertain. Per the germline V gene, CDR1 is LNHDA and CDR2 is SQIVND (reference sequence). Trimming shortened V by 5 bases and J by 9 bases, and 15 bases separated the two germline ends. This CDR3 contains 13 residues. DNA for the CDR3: TGTGCCAGTAGTCCCTCCTTCGATAGGACGCAGTATTTT. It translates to CASSPSFDRTQYF.

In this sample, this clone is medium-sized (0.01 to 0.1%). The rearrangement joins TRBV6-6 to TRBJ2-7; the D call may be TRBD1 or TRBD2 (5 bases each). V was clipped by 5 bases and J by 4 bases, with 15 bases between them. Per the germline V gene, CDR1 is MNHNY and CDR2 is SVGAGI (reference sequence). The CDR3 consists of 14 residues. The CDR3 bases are TGTGCCAGCAGTCCTATATGGGACGGTTACGAGCAGTACTTC. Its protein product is CASSPIWDGYEQYF.

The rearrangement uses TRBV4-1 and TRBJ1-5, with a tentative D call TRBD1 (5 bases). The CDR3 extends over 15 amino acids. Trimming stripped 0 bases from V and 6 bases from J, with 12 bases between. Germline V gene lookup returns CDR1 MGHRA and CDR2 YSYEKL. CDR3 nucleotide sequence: TGCGCCAGCAGCCAAGATGCGCTGGGGGGTCAGCCCCAGCATTTT. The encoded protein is CASSQDALGGQPQHF.

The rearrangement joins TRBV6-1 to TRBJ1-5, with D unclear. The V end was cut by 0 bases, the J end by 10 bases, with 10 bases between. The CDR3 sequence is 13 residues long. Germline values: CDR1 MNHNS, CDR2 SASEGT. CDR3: CASSEALRIPQHF. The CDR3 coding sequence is TGTGCCAGCAGTGAAGCGCTTCGGATCCCCCAGCATTTT.

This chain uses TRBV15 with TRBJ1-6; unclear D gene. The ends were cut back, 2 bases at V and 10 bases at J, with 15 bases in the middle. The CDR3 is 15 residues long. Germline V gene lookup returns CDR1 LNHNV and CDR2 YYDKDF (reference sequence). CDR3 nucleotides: TGTGCCACCAGCAGAAAGAGGTTGTTCTTGTCACCCCTCCACTTT. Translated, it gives CATSRKRLFLSPLHF.

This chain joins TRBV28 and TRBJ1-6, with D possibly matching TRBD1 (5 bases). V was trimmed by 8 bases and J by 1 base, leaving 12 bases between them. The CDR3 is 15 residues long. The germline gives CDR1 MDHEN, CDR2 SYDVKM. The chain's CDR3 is CASGITGSYNSPLHF. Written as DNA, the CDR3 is TGTGCCAGCGGCATCACAGGTTCCTATAATTCACCCCTCCACTTT.

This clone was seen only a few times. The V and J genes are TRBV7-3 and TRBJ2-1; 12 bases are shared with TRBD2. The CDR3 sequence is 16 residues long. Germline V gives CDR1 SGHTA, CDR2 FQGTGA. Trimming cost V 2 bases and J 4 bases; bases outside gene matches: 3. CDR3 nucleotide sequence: TGTGCCAGCAGCTTACTAGCGGGGGGGCCATACAATGAGCAGTTCTTC. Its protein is CASSLLAGGPYNEQFF.

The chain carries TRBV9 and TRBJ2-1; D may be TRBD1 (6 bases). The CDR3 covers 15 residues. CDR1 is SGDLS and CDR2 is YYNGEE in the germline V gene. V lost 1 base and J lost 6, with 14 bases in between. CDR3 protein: CASSVSGTPSNEQFF. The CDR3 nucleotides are TGTGCCAGCAGCGTATCCGGGACACCCTCCAATGAGCAGTTCTTC. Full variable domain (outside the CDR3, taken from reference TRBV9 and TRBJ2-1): DSGVTQTPKHLITATGQRVTLRCSPRSGDLSVYWYQQSLDQGLQFLIQYYNGEERAKGNILERFSAQQFPDLHSELNLSSLELGDSALYFCASSVSGTPSNEQFFGPGTRLTVL.

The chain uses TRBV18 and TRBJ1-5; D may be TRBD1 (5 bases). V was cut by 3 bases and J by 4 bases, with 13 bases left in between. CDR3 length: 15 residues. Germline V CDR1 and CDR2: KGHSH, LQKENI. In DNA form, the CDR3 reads TGTGCCAGCTCACCGGCCGGGACCGATAATCAGCCCCAGCATTTT. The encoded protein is CASSPAGTDNQPQHF. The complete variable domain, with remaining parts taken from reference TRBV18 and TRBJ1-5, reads NAGVMQNPRHLVRRRGQEARLRCSPMKGHSHVYWYRQLPEEGLKFMVYLQKENIIDESGMPKERFSAEFPKEGPSILRIQQVVRGDSAAYFCASSPAGTDNQPQHFGDGTRLSIL.

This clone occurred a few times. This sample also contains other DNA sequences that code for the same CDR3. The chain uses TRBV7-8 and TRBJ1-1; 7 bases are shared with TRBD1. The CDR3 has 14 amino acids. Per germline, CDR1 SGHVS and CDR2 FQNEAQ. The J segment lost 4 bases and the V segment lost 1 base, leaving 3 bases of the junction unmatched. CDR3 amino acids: CASSLGAGGTEAFF. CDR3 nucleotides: TGTGCCAGCAGCTTAGGCGCAGGGGGCACTGAAGCTTTCTTT.

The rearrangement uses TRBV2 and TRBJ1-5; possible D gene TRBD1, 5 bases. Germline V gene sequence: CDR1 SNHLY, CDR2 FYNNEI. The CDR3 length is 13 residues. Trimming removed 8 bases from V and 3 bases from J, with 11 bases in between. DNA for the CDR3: TGTGCCAGCCGGGGCCAATACAATCAGCCCCAGCATTTT. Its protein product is CASRGQYNQPQHF.

The CDR3 region is CASKGRFEKLFF. CDR3 DNA sequence: TGTGCCAGTAAAGGTAGGTTTGAAAAACTGTTTTTT. This chain joins TRBV19 and TRBJ1-4; D gene uncertain. The CDR3 consists of 12 residues. Per the germline V gene, CDR1 is LNHDA and CDR2 is SQIVND (reference sequence). Trimming stripped 7 bases from V and 7 bases from J, with 10 bases between.

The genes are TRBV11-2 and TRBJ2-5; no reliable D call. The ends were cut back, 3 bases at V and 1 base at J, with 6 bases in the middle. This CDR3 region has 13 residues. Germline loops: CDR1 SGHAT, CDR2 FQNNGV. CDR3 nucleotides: TGTGCCAGCAGCTTCGGGCTCCAAGAGACCCAGTACTTC. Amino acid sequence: CASSFGLQETQYF.

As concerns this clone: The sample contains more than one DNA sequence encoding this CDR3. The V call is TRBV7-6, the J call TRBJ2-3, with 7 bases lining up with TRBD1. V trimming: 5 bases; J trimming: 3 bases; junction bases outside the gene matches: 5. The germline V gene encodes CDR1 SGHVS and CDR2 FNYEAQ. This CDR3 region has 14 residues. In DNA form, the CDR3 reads TGTGCCAGCAGCCTTTACAGGGGAACAGATACGCAGTATTTT. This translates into CASSLYRGTDTQYF.

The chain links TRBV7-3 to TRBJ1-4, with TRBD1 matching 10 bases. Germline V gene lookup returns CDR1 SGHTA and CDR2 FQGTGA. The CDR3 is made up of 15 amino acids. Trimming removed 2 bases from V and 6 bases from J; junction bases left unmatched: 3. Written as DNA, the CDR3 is TGTGCCAGCAGCTTACTTGGGACAGGGGATGAAAAACTGTTTTTT. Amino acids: CASSLLGTGDEKLFF.

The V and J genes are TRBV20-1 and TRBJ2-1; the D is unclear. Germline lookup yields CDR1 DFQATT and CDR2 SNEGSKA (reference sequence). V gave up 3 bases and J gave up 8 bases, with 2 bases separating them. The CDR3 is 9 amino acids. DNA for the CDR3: TGCAGTGCTAGGCATGAGCAGTTCTTC. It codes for CSARHEQFF.